Each of the 13 T cell receptor beta chains below was sequenced from the same sample in a study of CD8 T cells in ankylosing spondylitis. One entry per CDR3 protein results from TCRdb running MiXCR on the 5' RACE reads. The sample holds 200,000 to 250,000 distinct CDR3 sequences, roughly 8.2% seen once. The sequencing input was blood, either unsorted or a sorted T cell fraction (not recorded which). Receptors originate from a female donor with ankylosing spondylitis or in good health (not recorded which).

The table lists this clonotype with many counts. The rearrangement uses TRBV29-1 and TRBJ2-3; unclear D gene. Germline-derived CDR1 and CDR2 are SQVTM and ANQGSEA. The ends were cut back, 6 bases at V and 2 bases at J, with 6 bases in the middle. CDR3 length: 11 residues. Written as DNA, the CDR3 is TGCAGCGTCGGAGACACAGATACGCAGTATTTT. It encodes CSVGDTDTQYF.

This clonotype was picked up many times. The chain employs TRBV4-3 and TRBJ2-1; 11 bases line up with TRBD2. The J segment lost 4 bases and the V segment lost 5 bases, leaving 7 bases of the junction unmatched. Germline CDR1 and CDR2: LGHNA and YSLEER. CDR3 length equals 16 residues. The CDR3 sequence: CASSSGLAEKYNEQFF. Here the CDR3 DNA reads TGCGCCAGCAGCTCGGGACTAGCGGAGAAATACAATGAGCAGTTCTTC.

In its sample, this clonotype was seen many times. V and J are TRBV27 and TRBJ1-4, with 8 bases that match TRBD1. The junction had 11 bases not matched to a gene; V was cut back by 6 bases and J by 8 bases. Germline loops: CDR1 MNHEY, CDR2 SMNVEV (reference sequence). The length of the CDR3 is 15 residues. The CDR3 spells CASRASRGHGEKLFF. DNA for the CDR3: TGTGCCAGCAGAGCCTCCAGGGGGCATGGGGAAAAACTGTTTTTT.

About this clonotype: Possible read error: a much larger clone is one base away. J is TRBJ2-1 and V is TRBV6-2 or TRBV6-3, with D tentatively TRBD1 (5 bases). CDR3 size: 13 residues. The germline gives CDR1 MNHEY, CDR2 SVGEGT. The chain's CDR3 is CASRPSWGDEQSF. In DNA, the CDR3 is TGTGCCAGCAGGCCCTCGTGGGGCGATGAGCAGTCCTTC.

This clonotype has ten or more counts. The J gene is TRBJ2-7, the V gene TRBV7-3, with a possible D match to TRBD1 (7 bases). Trimming pared 5 bases from V and 9 bases from J, leaving 20 bases between. The V gene's germline CDR1 is SGHTA and CDR2 FQGTGA. This CDR3 is built from 14 residues. As DNA, the CDR3 is TGTGCCAGCAGCCCAGGAGGCAGGGGGGTAGGGCAGTACTTC. As protein: CASSPGGRGVGQYF.

This clonotype has at least ten counts. The J gene is TRBJ2-1, the V gene TRBV4-3; the D gene is possibly TRBD2 (6 bases). V dropped 4 bases and J dropped 5 bases, with 15 bases sitting between them. This CDR3 contains 15 residues. CDR1 and CDR2 from the germline V gene are LGHNA and YSLEER. The DNA of the CDR3 is TGCGCCAGCAGCCTTTTCGGGGGACGGAACAATGAGCAGTTCTTC. It yields the protein CASSLFGGRNNEQFF.

This clonotype was picked up many times. The rearrangement joins TRBV4-2 to TRBJ1-6; possibly TRBD1 for D (5 bases). The CDR3 consists of 15 residues. V was shortened by 0 bases and J by 10 bases, with 13 bases between the two germline ends. Germline loops: CDR1 LGHNA, CDR2 YNFKEQ. CDR3: CASSQESRGYSPLHF. Written as DNA, the CDR3 is TGTGCCAGCAGCCAAGAAAGTAGGGGATACTCACCCCTCCACTTT.

This clonotype was detected a few times. This rearrangement joins TRBV7-9 to TRBJ2-7; 7 nucleotides line up with TRBD1. This CDR3 spans 14 amino acids. The V and J ends lost 1 base and 4 bases, in that order; junction bases with no gene match: 4. Germline lookup yields CDR1 SEHNR and CDR2 FQNEAQ (reference sequence). CDR3 DNA: TGTGCCAGCAGCTTAGAACAGGGGAGATACGAGCAGTACTTC. It yields the protein CASSLEQGRYEQYF.

This clonotype came up many times. Here the CDR3 reads CASSWGLEAFF. The CDR3 region has the DNA TGTGCCAGTAGTTGGGGCTTAGAAGCTTTCTTT. V usage is TRBV19 and J usage is TRBJ1-1; perhaps TRBD1 as D (5 bases). The CDR3 extends over 11 amino acids. The V and J ends lost 5 bases and 8 bases respectively, with 9 bases between them. Germline lookup yields CDR1 LNHDA and CDR2 SQIVND (reference sequence).

This clonotype was picked up many times. The chain employs TRBV9 and TRBJ2-2; tentatively, D is TRBD2 (6 bases). Germline assignment: CDR1 SGDLS and CDR2 YYNGEE. This CDR3 is built from 15 residues. Between the trimmed V and J ends, which lost 2 bases and 4 bases, there was a span of 12 bases. CDR3: CASSVEGRLTGELFF. The CDR3 DNA reads TGTGCCAGCAGCGTGGAAGGGAGGCTCACCGGGGAGCTGTTTTTT.

This clonotype appeared many times. The V gene is TRBV20-1, the J gene TRBJ2-3; 7 nucleotides agree with TRBD2. With 3 bases clipped from V and 1 base from J, the junction kept 7 bases outside the gene matches. This CDR3 spans 15 amino acids. Per germline, CDR1 DFQATT and CDR2 SNEGSKA (reference sequence). The CDR3 sequence is CSASWGTTRTDTQYF. CDR3 in DNA: TGCAGTGCTAGCTGGGGGACTACTCGCACAGATACGCAGTATTTT.

This clonotype was observed many times. The chain combines TRBV9 with TRBJ1-1; D gene unclear. CDR3 size: 13 residues. Germline V gene lookup returns CDR1 SGDLS and CDR2 YYNGEE. Trimming removed 0 bases at V and 4 bases at J, with 7 bases between. CDR3 residues: CASSVVPATEAFF. The CDR3 DNA sequence: TGTGCCAGCAGCGTAGTCCCGGCCACTGAAGCTTTCTTT.

In its sample, this clonotype was seen a few times. The V gene is TRBV28, the J gene TRBJ1-5; 10 bases map to TRBD1. CDR3 length: 13 amino acids. V lost 7 bases and J lost 9; bases outside the gene matches: 6. Looked up from germline, CDR1 is MDHEN and CDR2 is SYDVKM. The CDR3 region has the DNA TGTGCCAGCACCGGGACAGGGGCTGGGCCCCAGCATTTT. Translated: CASTGTGAGPQHF.